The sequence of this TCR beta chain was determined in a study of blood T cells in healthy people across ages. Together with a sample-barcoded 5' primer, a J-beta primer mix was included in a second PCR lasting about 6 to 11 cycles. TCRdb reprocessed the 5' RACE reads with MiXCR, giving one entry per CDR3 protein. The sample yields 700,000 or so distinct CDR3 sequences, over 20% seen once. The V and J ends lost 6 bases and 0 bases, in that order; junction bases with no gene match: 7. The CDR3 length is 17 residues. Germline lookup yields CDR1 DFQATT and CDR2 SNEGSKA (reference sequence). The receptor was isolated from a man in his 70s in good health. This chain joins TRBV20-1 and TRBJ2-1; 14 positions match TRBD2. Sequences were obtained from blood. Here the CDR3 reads CSADGTSGGRSYNEQFF. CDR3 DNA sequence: TGCAGTGCAGACGGGACTAGCGGGGGACGCTCCTACAATGAGCAGTTCTTC.